Given below is one T cell receptor beta chain in context. Its antigen is unknown. Qualities for individual bases were not recorded, and no much larger clone is one base off. The data originate from a study of blood T cell repertoires in COVID-19 (dated by TCRdb to about 2020). Background on the whole study: Collaborator samples came from the United States, Italy and Spain and covered acute and convalescent phases of COVID-19. The material from the prospective study consisted of cDNA or gDNA derived from T cells, B-cell-depleted T cells, or PBMCs. Subjects who had been exposed to COVID-19, were actively infected with it, or had recovered from it provided the deeply sampled blood TCRbeta repertoires that made up the dataset. The repertoires were released in a freely available public database intended as a resource for research on the immune response to SARS-CoV-2. The samples were drawn from the first 160 participants of the ongoing ImmuneRACE study and from 950 to 1,500 subjects provided by 6 global collaborators. Sample metadata almost always included a de-identified subject ID, COVID-19 status, age in years and sex. HLA class I and class II types, where available, came from metadata supplied by the sample provider rather than from assay-based typing. The full study reports these points: The amount of clinical and demographic metadata varied by source and participant and was provided uncurated.

One collaborating source in Seattle enrolled patients during active infection and followed them longitudinally through the course of disease. The collaborating institutions used their own protocols to collect whole blood in K2EDTA tubes. For TCRbeta analysis, collaborators shipped samples as frozen whole blood, isolated PBMCs, or DNA extracted from either of those sample types. TCRbeta CDR3 regions were amplified from genomic DNA by means of the immunoSEQ Assay, a bias-controlled multiplex PCR. The authors' pipeline ran thus. Within the assay, amplification of reference gene primers was used to estimate how many nucleated cells each sample contained. Sequence reads were collapsed and filtered to measure the absolute abundance of every unique TCRbeta CDR3 rearrangement. For each sample, productive Simpson clonality was calculated by taking the square root of Simpson's diversity index across productive rearrangements. TCRdb's version of the immuneACCESS table is confined to in-frame rearrangements and falls short of the full clone set. An unresolved V gene accounts for under half of the shortfall where checked; the remainder is of unknown origin. V and J calls and clone size come straight from that table; D and trimming were deduced from the DNA. In all, the sample holds some 290,000 clones, and roughly 90% of those were seen once. 10% to 12% of the sample is held by the ten biggest clonotypes.

V loses 7 bases at its end and J loses 6 bases; junction bases beyond the gene matches: 15. Reading from cysteine to phenylalanine, the CDR3 counts 17 amino acids. Of all the DNA, just the CDR3 is kept, 51 bases in frame from base 1. In the germline V gene (reference sequence), CDR1 corresponds to LNHDA and CDR2 to SQIVND. The V gene is TRBV19 and the J gene is TRBJ2-2; the junction holds 9 bases that match TRBD1. The sequencing sample was made of peripheral blood. This clonotype originated in a woman aged 25 to 45 with COVID-19, enrolled during active disease. The CDR3 loop reads CASNPRAGTGFPGELFF. The DNA is TGTGCCAGTAACCCCCGTGCCGGGACAGGGTTCCCCGGGGAGCTGTTTTTT.